The 3 T cell receptor beta chains given below trace back to one sample, sequenced in a study of T cells in Graves' hyperthyroidism and ophthalmopathy. The source material, RNA transcripts, was used to amplify TCR beta CDR3 regions. Initially, a first-round RT-PCR of the TCR CDR3 employed the HTBI primer set. In TCRdb, the multiplex PCR reads were re-called with MiXCR into one record per CDR3 protein. The sample contains around 600,000 distinct CDR3 sequences, roughly 14% of which appear only once. The sequencing input was blood. All receptors come from a woman in her twenties or thirties with Graves' hyperthyroidism.

The V gene is TRBV6-5, the J gene TRBJ1-4; D remains ambiguous. The germline V and J ends were trimmed by 5 bases and 3 bases, with 7 bases remaining between them. CDR1 MNHEY and CDR2 SVGAGI come from the germline V gene. The CDR3 spans 13 residues. CDR3 DNA sequence: TGTGCCAGCAGTGATAGTGCTAATGAAAAACTGTTTTTT. This codes for CASSDSANEKLFF.

This chain connects TRBV20-1 to TRBJ2-5; 8 nucleotides match TRBD2. This CDR3 is built from 14 residues. V lost 2 bases, J lost 2 bases, and 4 bases stayed unmatched. Germline CDR1 and CDR2: DFQATT and SNEGSKA (reference sequence). The CDR3 protein is CSARSTSVQETQYF. Here the CDR3 DNA reads TGCAGTGCTAGATCGACTAGCGTACAAGAGACCCAGTACTTC.

This clonotype was seen more than once but under ten times. The V and J genes are TRBV6-5 and TRBJ2-1; no reliable D call. V was pared by 1 base and J by 5 bases, with 9 bases between. There are 14 residues in the CDR3. The germline V gene has CDR1 MNHEY and CDR2 SVGAGI. The CDR3 is CASSYYYENNEQFF. CDR3 bases: TGTGCCAGCAGTTACTACTACGAGAACAATGAGCAGTTCTTC.